The 20 T cell receptor beta chains listed next were all sequenced from one sample in a study of beta chain features in type 1 diabetes. TCRB transcripts that were expressed got sequenced, as all of the isolated RNA had been reverse transcribed. Profiled with immunoSEQ multiplex PCR; TCRdb holds only in-frame clones, not every one. The repertoire consists of around 300,000 clones, with 9.5% to 12% occurring once and the leading ten covering approximately 0.016%. The specimen sequenced was naive CD4+ T cells from blood. Receptor source: a woman younger than 45 in good health.

This chain uses TRBV25-1 with TRBJ1-4; 9 bases match TRBD1. The CDR3 runs 15 residues. CDR1 and CDR2 from the germline V gene are MGHDK and SYGVNS. V shed 3 bases and J 5 bases; nucleotides not matched to a gene: 4. For the CDR3, the DNA is TGTGCCAGCAGTGAGGGGGGGACAGGGAATGAAAAACTGTTTTTT. Translated, it gives CASSEGGTGNEKLFF. Looking up the rest from reference TRBV25-1 and TRBJ1-4 gives the full variable domain: EADIYQTPRYLVIGTGKKITLECSQTMGHDKMYWYQQDPGMELHLIHYSYGVNSTEKGDLSSESTVSRIRTEHFPLTLESARPSHTSQYLCASSEGGTGNEKLFFGSGTQLSVL.

This clone was found a few times. The sample contains more than one DNA sequence encoding this CDR3. The rearrangement joins TRBV28 to TRBJ2-1; TRBD2 aligns across 12 bases. From germline, CDR1 is MDHEN and CDR2 SYDVKM. The length of the CDR3 is 16 residues. J was trimmed by 0 bases and V by 3 bases; bases with no gene match: 0. CDR3 DNA sequence: TGTGCCAGCAGTTTGACTAGCGGGAGCTCCTACAATGAGCAGTTCTTC. It translates to CASSLTSGSSYNEQFF.

The sample holds a few counts of this clone. At the DNA level, this CDR3 is encoded by other sequences in the same sample as well. V and J are TRBV15 and TRBJ2-5; D gene unclear. Germline loops: CDR1 LNHNV, CDR2 YYDKDF (reference sequence). The ends were cut back, 0 bases at V and 3 bases at J, with 5 bases in the middle. CDR3 length: 13 residues. The CDR3 loop reads CATSRDRKETQYF. CDR3 sequence (DNA): TGTGCCACCAGCAGAGATCGTAAAGAGACCCAGTACTTC.

The chain links TRBV9 to TRBJ1-2; 8 bases are shared with TRBD1. The germline CDR1 and CDR2 sequences are SGDLS and YYNGEE. V shed 0 bases and J 4 bases; nucleotides not matched to a gene: 8. The CDR3 length is 16 residues. Written as DNA, the CDR3 is TGTGCCAGCAGCGTAGATAGCGACAGGGGACTCTATGGCTACACCTTC. Its protein is CASSVDSDRGLYGYTF.

This clone was observed a few times. The rearrangement uses TRBV18 and TRBJ2-3; tentatively, D is TRBD1 (6 bases). The CDR3 has 16 residues. Trimming removed 3 bases at V and 3 bases at J, with 16 bases between. CDR1 and CDR2 (germline): KGHSH, LQKENI. The CDR3 protein is CASSPGQQGGTDTQYF. The CDR3 coding sequence is TGTGCCAGCTCACCCGGGCAACAGGGTGGAACAGATACGCAGTATTTT.

This clone was observed a few times. The chain combines TRBV29-1 with TRBJ2-5; TRBD2 matches 9 bases. With 6 bases clipped from V and 4 bases from J, the junction kept 9 bases outside the gene matches. The length of the CDR3 is 14 residues. CDR1 is SQVTM and CDR2 is ANQGSEA in the germline V gene. The CDR3 DNA sequence: TGCAGCGTATTCGGGGATAGCGGGAGAGAGACCCAGTACTTC. Residues: CSVFGDSGRETQYF.

The rearrangement joins TRBV9 to TRBJ2-5; TRBD2 agrees at 8 bases. V shed 0 bases and J 3 bases; nucleotides not matched to a gene: 7. In germline, CDR1 is SGDLS, CDR2 YYNGEE. This CDR3 contains 16 residues. CDR3 nucleotide sequence: TGTGCCAGCAGCGTAGCCCCGACGGGAGGGGAAGAGACCCAGTACTTC. Its translation is CASSVAPTGGEETQYF.

This clone came up a few times. The V gene is TRBV7-9, the J gene TRBJ2-6; tentatively, D is TRBD2 (5 bases). The CDR3 contains 18 residues. CDR1 is SEHNR and CDR2 is FQNEAQ in the germline V gene (reference sequence). Between the trimmed V and J ends, which lost 1 base and 0 bases, there was a span of 13 bases. In DNA, the CDR3 is TGTGCCAGCAGCTTAGGGGAATCGCTAGCCTCTGGGGCCAACGTCCTGACTTTC. It translates to CASSLGESLASGANVLTF.

The CDR3 DNA follows: TGTGCCTGGACCCCGGACTTGGTTCAGCCCCAGCATTTT. Protein sequence: CAWTPDLVQPQHF. V gene TRBV30 combines with J gene TRBJ1-5; D ambiguous. Trimming removed 4 bases from V and 6 bases from J, with 13 bases in between. There are 13 residues in the CDR3. Per the germline V gene, CDR1 is GTSNPN and CDR2 is SVGIG (reference sequence).

The chain uses TRBV18 and TRBJ2-7; 8 nucleotides align to TRBD2. V was pared by 3 bases and J by 4 bases, with 8 bases of the junction left unmatched. The CDR3 is made up of 15 amino acids. From germline, CDR1 is KGHSH and CDR2 LQKENI. CDR3 DNA sequence: TGTGCCAGCTCACCGACTAGCGAGGTCGGGTACGAGCAGTACTTC. The encoded protein is CASSPTSEVGYEQYF. The variable domain in full, completed from reference TRBV18 and TRBJ2-7, reads NAGVMQNPRHLVRRRGQEARLRCSPMKGHSHVYWYRQLPEEGLKFMVYLQKENIIDESGMPKERFSAEFPKEGPSILRIQQVVRGDSAAYFCASSPTSEVGYEQYFGPGTRLTVT.

The chain joins TRBV7-3 to TRBJ2-1; D might be TRBD1 (5 bases). The CDR3 loop spans 14 amino acids. Germline CDR1 SGHTA, CDR2 FQGTGA. V lost 1 base and J 5 bases, leaving 9 bases between the germline ends. This CDR3 is CASSLRATDNEQFF. The CDR3 nucleotides read TGTGCCAGCAGCTTAAGGGCGACAGACAATGAGCAGTTCTTC.

The chain combines TRBV27 with TRBJ2-5, with 11 bases identical to TRBD1. The CDR3 consists of 17 residues. CDR1 and CDR2 from the germline V gene are MNHEY and SMNVEV (reference sequence). The junction had 8 bases not matched to a gene; V was cut back by 2 bases and J by 3 bases. This CDR3 is CASSLQRGTGGEETQYF. The CDR3 nucleotides are TGTGCCAGCAGTTTACAACGCGGGACAGGGGGAGAAGAGACCCAGTACTTC.

This clone has a handful of counts. V usage is TRBV4-3 and J usage is TRBJ2-4; 12 positions agree with TRBD2. The J segment lost 0 bases and the V segment lost 1 base, leaving 13 bases of the junction unmatched. This CDR3 has 21 residues. Looked up from germline, CDR1 is LGHNA and CDR2 is YSLEER. CDR3 sequence (DNA): TGCGCCAGCAGCCAAGTGCGCGTTCAGCGGACTAGCGGGGAAGCCAAAAACATTCAGTACTTC. This sequence encodes CASSQVRVQRTSGEAKNIQYF.

V usage is TRBV28 and J usage is TRBJ2-5, with D perhaps TRBD2 (5 bases). Germline-derived CDR1 and CDR2 are MDHEN and SYDVKM. CDR3 length: 16 residues. The V end was cut by 1 base, the J end by 2 bases, with 14 bases between. CDR3 sequence: CASSLSGSALQETQYF. CDR3 bases: TGTGCCAGCAGTTTATCGGGGTCAGCGTTACAAGAGACCCAGTACTTC. Full variable domain (rest looked up from reference TRBV28 and TRBJ2-5): DVKVTQSSRYLVKRTGEKVFLECVQDMDHENMFWYRQDPGLGLRLIYFSYDVKMKEKGDIPEGYSVSREKKERFSLILESASTNQTSMYLCASSLSGSALQETQYFGPGTRLLVL.

J is TRBJ1-2 and V is TRBV4-3, with TRBD1 identical over 8 bases. J gave up 7 bases and V 3 bases, and 4 bases lay outside the gene matches. The V gene's germline CDR1 is LGHNA and CDR2 YSLEER. The CDR3 has 13 residues. The CDR3 nucleotides are TGCGCCAGCAGCCATCAGGGGGCAGGTGGCTACACCTTC. Translated, it gives CASSHQGAGGYTF.

The chain carries TRBV7-2 and TRBJ1-2, with D tentatively TRBD1 (5 bases). CDR3 size: 14 residues. V lost 1 base and J 8 bases, leaving 14 bases between the germline ends. Germline-derived CDR1 and CDR2 are SGHTA and FQGNSA. The CDR3 DNA follows: TGTGCCAGCAGCTTAGGGCCGGGGGTTTACGGCTACACCTTC. This translates into CASSLGPGVYGYTF.

This chain links TRBV11-2 with TRBJ1-3; D not certain. This CDR3 has 16 amino acids. V gave up 1 base and J gave up 0 bases, with 10 bases separating them. In germline, CDR1 is SGHAT, CDR2 FQNNGV. CDR3 nucleotide sequence: TGTGCCAGCAGCTTAGGTCACCTCTACTCTGGAAACACCATATATTTT. This sequence encodes CASSLGHLYSGNTIYF.

The CDR3 DNA reads TGCGCCAGCAGCTTTACTAGGTCTAATGAGCAGTTCTTC. It specifies CASSFTRSNEQFF. The gene calls are TRBV5-1 and TRBJ2-1, with D tentatively TRBD2 (5 bases). The CDR3 is made up of 13 amino acids. Trimming took 2 bases from V and 7 from J, leaving 10 bases between them. Germline values: CDR1 SGHRS, CDR2 YFSETQ.

This clone was recorded a few times. The rearrangement links TRBV5-4 to TRBJ2-1, with unresolved D. The germline V gene has CDR1 SGHNT and CDR2 YYREEE (reference sequence). The CDR3 is 12 residues long. The ends were cut back, 1 base at V and 7 bases at J, with 6 bases in the middle. The CDR3 DNA reads as TGTGCCAGCAGCTTGCGACAAAATGAGCAGTTCTTC. The encoded protein is CASSLRQNEQFF.

The rearrangement uses TRBV19 and TRBJ2-2; 8 nucleotides line up with TRBD1. J gave up 4 bases and V 7 bases, and 8 bases lay outside the gene matches. The V gene's germline CDR1 is LNHDA and CDR2 SQIVND (reference sequence). This CDR3 is built from 15 residues. This chain's CDR3 is CASKVDRAGTGELFF. The CDR3, as DNA: TGTGCCAGTAAAGTGGACAGGGCTGGCACCGGGGAGCTGTTTTTT.